The 17 T cell receptor beta chains presented below share a single source sample, sequenced in a study of human T cells and chemical hapten exposure. Each CDR3 protein gets one entry after TCRdb re-called the RACE reads with MiXCR. Altogether about 83,000 distinct CDR3 sequences are present, 6% to 9% being singletons, with the ten largest covering about 1.6%. The time point was: patch test 1, 2 weeks after DPC sensitization. Treatment given: therapeutic diphenylcyclopropenone sensitization with weekly scalp DPC. The starting material was whole blood, obtained in connection with sensitization to the hapten diphenylcyclopropenone (DPC). These receptors all stem from a woman in her thirties with alopecia areata. Some clones in this sample may be carry-over from other donors' samples.

The chain has TRBV15 and TRBJ1-6, with D perhaps matching TRBD1 (5 bases). V was clipped by 4 bases and J by 6 bases, with 10 bases between them. CDR3 length equals 14 residues. Looked up from germline, CDR1 is LNHNV and CDR2 is YYDKDF (reference sequence). The CDR3 spells CATSIQGGNSPLHF. The DNA for the CDR3 is TGTGCCACCAGCATTCAGGGCGGTAATTCACCCCTCCACTTT.

In this sample, this clonotype turned up a few times. The gene calls are TRBV10-3 and TRBJ1-5; the match to TRBD1 covers 11 bases. CDR1 ENHRY and CDR2 SYGVKD come from the germline V gene. The V gene end was trimmed by 3 bases and the J gene end by 6 bases; junction bases not matched to a gene: 10. The CDR3 is made up of 17 amino acids. The CDR3 nucleotides are TGTGCCATCAGTGACCCCAAATCCGGGACAGGGGGTCAGCCCCAGCATTTT. Translation: CAISDPKSGTGGQPQHF.

This clonotype was recorded a few times. DNA of the CDR3: TGTGCCAGCAGCTTGGCCAAAACGCGAGCGCAGTATTTT. Residues: CASSLAKTRAQYF. V usage is TRBV5-4 and J usage is TRBJ2-3; no definite D call. The ends were cut back, 0 bases at V and 10 bases at J, with 12 bases in the middle. The CDR3 totals 13 residues. Germline V gene lookup returns CDR1 SGHNT and CDR2 YYREEE (reference sequence).

This clonotype has more than one count but fewer than ten. The chain links TRBV5-1 to TRBJ1-1; the D is unclear. Germline lookup yields CDR1 SGHRS and CDR2 YFSETQ. V was shortened by 1 base and J by 1 base, with 11 bases between the two germline ends. The CDR3 sequence is 15 residues long. The CDR3 loop reads CASSLMTGKNTEAFF. The CDR3 nucleotides are TGCGCCAGCAGCTTGATGACGGGTAAGAACACTGAAGCTTTCTTT.

V and J are TRBV2 and TRBJ2-5; D may be TRBD1 (6 bases). The CDR3 contains 16 residues. The germline V gene encodes CDR1 SNHLY and CDR2 FYNNEI. Deletions cut 0 bases from V and 2 bases from J, with 13 bases between. The CDR3 spells CASSEAIGQLQETQYF. The CDR3 DNA reads TGTGCCAGCAGTGAAGCGATCGGACAGCTTCAAGAGACCCAGTACTTC.

This clonotype has ten or more counts. This rearrangement joins TRBV9 to TRBJ2-7; tentative D call: TRBD1 (5 bases). V was shortened by 3 bases and J by 2 bases, with 18 bases between the two germline ends. CDR3 length: 16 amino acids. Germline CDR1 reads SGDLS; CDR2 reads YYNGEE. The CDR3 DNA follows: TGTGCCAGCAGCGCTGAAGGTGGGGCCGTAACCTACGAGCAGTACTTC. Its translation: CASSAEGGAVTYEQYF.

This clonotype was observed a few times. A much bigger clone sits one base away, suggesting this may be a read error. J is TRBJ2-7 and V is TRBV6-1, with a possible D match to TRBD2 (5 bases). The CDR3 covers 14 residues. The germline CDR1 and CDR2 sequences are MNHNS and SASEGT. CDR3 loop: CASSEGESSDEQYF. The CDR3 DNA sequence: TGTGCCAGCAGTGAAGGGGAGTCCTCCGACGAGCAGTACTTC.

This clonotype was recorded at least ten times. The rearrangement links TRBV20-1 to TRBJ2-2, with TRBD2 matching over 8 bases. This CDR3 is 16 amino acids long. Germline V gene lookup returns CDR1 DFQATT and CDR2 SNEGSKA (reference sequence). V dropped 3 bases and J dropped 2; count of bases not matched to a gene: 8. CDR3 region: CSASWFRGGNTGELFF. The CDR3 bases are TGCAGTGCTAGTTGGTTCCGGGGGGGTAACACCGGGGAGCTGTTTTTT.

This clonotype was counted ten times or more. V usage is TRBV7-2 and J usage is TRBJ2-3; D remains ambiguous. CDR1 is SGHTA and CDR2 is FQGNSA in the germline V gene. V lost 2 bases to trimming and J lost 4 bases, with 13 bases between them. The length of the CDR3 is 15 residues. Here the CDR3 DNA reads TGTGCCAGCAGCTTATTTGTCCTGGCGGCAGATACGCAGTATTTT. This codes for CASSLFVLAADTQYF.

This clonotype was seen many times. V and J are TRBV5-1 and TRBJ2-6; D remains ambiguous. Per the germline V gene, CDR1 is SGHRS and CDR2 is YFSETQ. CDR3 length: 15 residues. V was shortened by 6 bases and J by 1 base, with 11 bases between the two germline ends. CDR3 sequence: CASNQLGSGANVLTF. CDR3 DNA: TGCGCCAGCAACCAACTCGGGTCTGGGGCCAACGTCCTGACTTTC.

In its sample, this clonotype was seen many times. This chain joins TRBV15 and TRBJ1-2; D call uncertain. The CDR3 has 15 amino acids. Germline CDR1 is LNHNV and CDR2 is YYDKDF (reference sequence). Trimming took off 3 bases at V and 4 bases at J, with 15 bases between the two ends. Written as DNA, the CDR3 is TGTGCCACCAGCAGGGAGGGAGCGCGGAGCTATGGCTACACCTTC. Residues: CATSREGARSYGYTF.

This chain connects TRBV20-1 to TRBJ2-7; the match to TRBD1 covers 7 bases. The junction had 15 bases not matched to a gene; V was cut back by 6 bases and J by 4 bases. CDR3 length equals 15 residues. Germline V gene data show CDR1 as DFQATT and CDR2 as SNEGSKA (reference sequence). In DNA, the CDR3 is TGCAGTGCCCGCGGAACGGGACAGTCCATTTACGAGCAGTACTTC. This sequence encodes CSARGTGQSIYEQYF.

The genes are TRBV7-9 and TRBJ1-1, with TRBD1 as a possible D gene (6 bases). The CDR3 sequence is 12 residues long. Trimming pared 2 bases from V and 8 bases from J, leaving 9 bases between. Germline V CDR1 and CDR2: SEHNR, FQNEAQ (reference sequence). The CDR3 is CASSLQGGEAFF. The DNA for the CDR3 is TGTGCCAGCAGCTTACAAGGGGGGGAAGCTTTCTTT.

This clonotype was seen at least ten times. This chain uses TRBV10-3 with TRBJ1-4, with D uncertain. This CDR3 has 14 residues. Trimming took 3 bases from V and 7 from J, leaving 12 bases between them. Germline V CDR1 and CDR2: ENHRY, SYGVKD. This CDR3 is CAISDRAVAEKLFF. The CDR3, as DNA: TGTGCCATCAGTGACCGGGCAGTGGCTGAAAAACTGTTTTTT.

The chain recombines TRBV7-9 with TRBJ1-4, with TRBD1 as a possible D gene (6 bases). CDR1 is SEHNR and CDR2 is FQNEAQ in the germline V gene (reference sequence). The V end lost 5 bases, the J end lost 1 base, and 11 bases lay between the germline ends. The CDR3 consists of 15 residues. The CDR3 here is CASSGATGTNEKLFF. CDR3 nucleotides: TGTGCCAGCAGCGGTGCGACAGGAACTAATGAAAAACTGTTTTTT.

About this clonotype itself: One junction end disagrees with the germline gene, perhaps due to a read error. The rearrangement links TRBV7-8 to TRBJ1-1, with unresolved D. The CDR3 consists of 15 residues. Germline assignment: CDR1 SGHVS and CDR2 FQNEAQ. The CDR3 DNA reads TGTGCCAGCAGCTTAGTGAGGACGGGGAACGCTGAAGCTTTCTTT. Protein sequence: CASSLVRTGNAEAFF.

This clonotype was seen ten or more times. This chain joins TRBV12-3 or TRBV12-4 and TRBJ2-1, with 7 bases lining up with TRBD2. CDR3 length equals 14 residues. V lost 7 bases, J lost 2 bases, and 5 bases stayed unmatched. CDR3 loop: CASNPRGTYNEQFF. CDR3 bases: TGTGCCAGCAACCCGCGGGGGACCTACAATGAGCAGTTCTTC.